The sequence of this TCR beta chain was determined in a study of CD8 T cells in ankylosing spondylitis. Study-level points and caveats: A TCR beta motif of fewer than 10 highly homologous variants seemed to mark ankylosing spondylitis blood. It was reported that disease-linked clones were significantly enriched in matched ankylosing spondylitis synovial fluid. Reactive arthritis synovial fluid and blood were previously reported to contain some motif variants.

Germline V gene sequence: CDR1 SGDLS, CDR2 YYNGEE. This CDR3 is built from 15 residues. Trimming at V came to 4 bases and at J to 5 bases, leaving 7 bases not matched to a gene. Concerning this clonotype: Its specificity is unknown.

A quantitative 5'-RACE method, one with molecular barcodes, was used to make TCR beta libraries. TCRdb reprocessed the 5' RACE reads via MiXCR and lists one record per CDR3 protein. Of 150,000 to 200,000 distinct CDR3 sequences in the sample, around a tenth were seen once. This receptor was identified in a male donor with ankylosing spondylitis or in good health (not recorded which). Sequenced: blood, either unsorted or a sorted T cell fraction (not recorded which). The rearrangement joins TRBV9 to TRBJ2-2, with TRBD1 matching over 8 bases. The CDR3 DNA sequence: TGTGCCAGCAGCCCAGGGGGCTCGGTTACCGGGGAGCTGTTTTTT. Amino acid sequence: CASSPGGSVTGELFF.